The 17 T cell receptor beta chains in this list originate from one sample, sequenced in a study of beta chain features in type 1 diabetes. Investigators reverse transcribed all isolated RNA, so they sequenced expressed TCRB transcripts. Clones were sequenced by immunoSEQ multiplex PCR, and TCRdb holds only the in-frame ones, with some missing. In the table there are about 350,000 clones, less than 20% of which are singletons. Sequencing used naive CD4+ T cells from blood. All receptors come from a woman between 18 and 29 years old in good health.

The rearrangement links TRBV29-1 to TRBJ2-7, with 7 nucleotides matching TRBD2. The CDR3 consists of 12 residues. The germline CDR1 and CDR2 sequences are SQVTM and ANQGSEA. With V trimmed by 7 bases and J by 5 bases, 8 bases remained unmatched. CDR3 sequence reads: CSGGGEGNEQYF. The CDR3, as DNA: TGCAGCGGTGGAGGGGAGGGGAACGAGCAGTACTTC.

The rearrangement links TRBV30 to TRBJ1-2, with 7 bases aligning to TRBD1. J lost 8 bases, V lost 0 bases, and 6 bases had no gene match. This CDR3 is 13 amino acids long. Germline V CDR1 and CDR2: GTSNPN, SVGIG (reference sequence). The CDR3, as DNA: TGTGCCTGGAGTGTCAAGGGGGCGAGGGGCTACACCTTC. Its translation: CAWSVKGARGYTF.

The chain couples TRBV9 to TRBJ1-5, with TRBD1 identical over 7 bases. CDR3 length: 13 amino acids. Looked up from germline, CDR1 is SGDLS and CDR2 is YYNGEE. Unmatched junction bases numbered 3, after V lost 4 bases and J lost 5 bases. CDR3 DNA sequence: TGTGCCAGCAGCTTCCAGGGGGATCAGCCCCAGCATTTT. This encodes CASSFQGDQPQHF.

V usage is TRBV5-1 and J usage is TRBJ2-3, with TRBD2 matching 8 bases. The trim removed 4 bases at V and 0 bases at J, leaving 4 bases unmatched. CDR1 is SGHRS, CDR2 YFSETQ, per germline. This CDR3 is 15 amino acids long. The CDR3 DNA is TGCGCCAGCAGCAACGGGAGGGCAAGCACAGATACGCAGTATTTT. Translating gives CASSNGRASTDTQYF.

V and J are TRBV7-9 and TRBJ1-2; D is uncertain. V was trimmed by 1 base and J by 8 bases, leaving 14 bases between them. The germline V gene has CDR1 SEHNR and CDR2 FQNEAQ (reference sequence). The CDR3 length is 14 residues. The CDR3 region is CASSLDPGGGGYTF. The CDR3 DNA is TGTGCCAGCAGCTTAGACCCGGGAGGTGGAGGCTACACCTTC.

V usage is TRBV2 and J usage is TRBJ1-1, with D hard to call. The ends were cut back, 7 bases at V and 1 base at J, with 7 bases in the middle. Per the germline V gene, CDR1 is SNHLY and CDR2 is FYNNEI. The CDR3 extends over 12 amino acids. CDR3 in DNA: TGTGCCAGCACGGTGTCGAACACTGAAGCTTTCTTT. Its translation is CASTVSNTEAFF. The full variable domain, in which reference TRBV2 and TRBJ1-1 provide the parts outside the CDR3, is EPEVTQTPSHQVTQMGQEVILRCVPISNHLYFYWYRQILGQKVEFLVSFYNNEISEKSEIFDDQFSVERPDGSNFTLKIRSTKLEDSAMYFCASTVSNTEAFFGQGTRLTVV.

The V call is TRBV19, the J call TRBJ2-6; 7 bases map to TRBD2. The V and J ends lost 5 bases and 2 bases, in that order; junction bases with no gene match: 3. The germline V gene has CDR1 LNHDA and CDR2 SQIVND (reference sequence). The CDR3 loop spans 15 amino acids. CDR3 nucleotides: TGTGCCAGTAGTTCGGGGGGAACTGGGGCCAACGTCCTGACTTTC. Protein sequence: CASSSGGTGANVLTF.

This chain uses TRBV7-9 with TRBJ2-1; 8 bases agree with TRBD2. This CDR3 spans 18 amino acids. Germline assignment: CDR1 SEHNR and CDR2 FQNEAQ (reference sequence). Losses at the gene ends were 1 base for V and 0 bases for J; bases not matched to a gene: 8. CDR3 sequence (DNA): TGTGCCAGCAGCTTAGAAGTGGCTAGCGGGTTCTCCTACAATGAGCAGTTCTTC. This translates into CASSLEVASGFSYNEQFF.

This chain joins TRBV5-1 and TRBJ2-3; 10 bases are shared with TRBD2. The V gene's germline CDR1 is SGHRS and CDR2 YFSETQ. Trimming took 0 bases from V and 1 from J; bases not matched to a gene: 2. The length of the CDR3 is 16 residues. The CDR3 DNA is TGCGCCAGCAGCTTGGGCGGGACTAGCGGCACAGATACGCAGTATTTT. As protein: CASSLGGTSGTDTQYF.

J is TRBJ2-7 and V is TRBV18, with a possible D match to TRBD1 (5 bases). Per the germline V gene, CDR1 is KGHSH and CDR2 is LQKENI. V lost 3 bases and J lost 6, with 12 bases in between. This CDR3 has 13 amino acids. Here the CDR3 DNA reads TGTGCCAGCTCACCGACAGCCCAAGGCGAGCAGTACTTC. Translated, it gives CASSPTAQGEQYF.

The V gene is TRBV30, the J gene TRBJ1-2; D gene unclear. The CDR3 has 14 amino acids. CDR1 and CDR2 (germline): GTSNPN, SVGIG (reference sequence). V lost 4 bases to trimming and J lost 6 bases, with 18 bases between them. CDR3 amino acids: CAWNQPPGYNGYTF. The CDR3 DNA reads as TGTGCCTGGAATCAACCACCGGGATACAATGGCTACACCTTC.

V usage is TRBV12-5 and J usage is TRBJ2-3, with D uncertain. Germline assignment: CDR1 LGHNT and CDR2 FRNRAP. The ends were cut back, 6 bases at V and 0 bases at J, with 7 bases in the middle. The CDR3 has 13 residues. CDR3 DNA: TGTGCTAGTGGGTCCACTAGCACAGATACGCAGTATTTT. Amino acids: CASGSTSTDTQYF.

This chain links TRBV5-4 with TRBJ2-2, with no clear D. Germline-derived CDR1 and CDR2 are SGHNT and YYREEE (reference sequence). V shed 4 bases and J shed 5 bases, with 9 bases lying between them. This CDR3 has 13 residues. The CDR3, as DNA: TGTGCCAGCAGCCTTAGCTGGACCGGGGAGCTGTTTTTT. Amino acids: CASSLSWTGELFF.

This chain uses TRBV20-1 with TRBJ1-6; 8 bases align to TRBD1. Germline CDR1 and CDR2: DFQATT and SNEGSKA (reference sequence). This CDR3 comprises 11 residues. The V segment lost 5 bases and the J segment 13 bases; nucleotides outside the gene matches: 4. CDR3 sequence reads: CSAPDRGPLHF. The DNA for the CDR3 is TGCAGTGCTCCCGACAGGGGCCCCCTCCACTTT.

J is TRBJ2-2 and V is TRBV30, with D perhaps TRBD2 (5 bases). The germline V gene has CDR1 GTSNPN and CDR2 SVGIG (reference sequence). CDR3 length: 13 residues. Deletions cut 7 bases from V and 0 bases from J, with 9 bases between. CDR3 amino acids: CALGGSNTGELFF. CDR3 coding DNA: TGTGCCTTAGGAGGCTCGAACACCGGGGAGCTGTTTTTT. Variable domain in full (rest from reference TRBV30 and TRBJ2-2): SQTIHQWPATLVQPVGSPLSLECTVEGTSNPNLYWYRQAAGRGLQLLFYSVGIGQISSEVPQNLSASRPQDRQFILSSKKLLLSDSGFYLCALGGSNTGELFFGEGSRLTVL.

This clone appeared a few times. The chain is built from TRBV15 and TRBJ1-1; maybe TRBD1 (6 bases). V gave up 1 base and J gave up 6 bases, with 15 bases separating them. The CDR3 is 15 amino acids. Germline CDR1 LNHNV, CDR2 YYDKDF (reference sequence). For the CDR3, the DNA is TGTGCCACCAGCAGAGGGCTGGGGCAGGGGTCTGAAGCTTTCTTT. Translated, it gives CATSRGLGQGSEAFF.

V and J are TRBV30 and TRBJ2-3; TRBD2 matches 7 bases. Germline V gene sequence: CDR1 GTSNPN, CDR2 SVGIG (reference sequence). This CDR3 has 14 residues. J gave up 5 bases and V 0 bases, and 5 bases lay outside the gene matches. In DNA, the CDR3 is TGTGCCTGGAGTGTGAGACTAGCAGGAGATACGCAGTATTTT. This gives the protein CAWSVRLAGDTQYF.